This TCR beta chain was sequenced during a study of regulatory T cells in long-lasting Graves disease. For this clonotype: Its antigen is currently unknown.

Germline V CDR1 and CDR2: MGHRA, YSYEKL. The CDR3 runs to 17 residues. Trimming took off 0 bases at V and 0 bases at J, with 12 bases between the two ends. Broader study findings: Accuracy was perhaps lowered by the small sample size.

Sequencing libraries for TCR beta were prepared with iRepertoire HTBI primers and Arm-PCR of CDR3 regions. Authors' methods: Identified across the samples were 62 TRBV segments and roughly 14 TRBJ segments. TCRdb passed the multiplex PCR reads through MiXCR, listing each CDR3 protein once. TCRdb, not the authors, supplied the V and J calls. The sample has about 320,000 distinct CDR3 sequences; under 20% are singletons. Time point here: newly diagnosed GD, antithyroid drugs for less than 3 months. With RNA extracted from PBMCs as input, the TCR library was made. Diagnoses of Graves' disease were made by American Thyroid Association guidelines. Staff took approximately 10 milliliters of peripheral blood and put it into EDTA tubes.

The J gene is TRBJ2-1, the V gene TRBV4-1; TRBD2 might be the D (6 bases). This TCR came from a female donor with Graves disease. The sequencing used peripheral blood mononuclear cells (PBMCs), collected at new diagnosis, from a patient treated with antithyroid drugs. The CDR3 DNA is TGCGCCAGCAGCCAAGATAATCGGGGGAGCTCCTACAATGAGCAGTTCTTC. Residues: CASSQDNRGSSYNEQFF.